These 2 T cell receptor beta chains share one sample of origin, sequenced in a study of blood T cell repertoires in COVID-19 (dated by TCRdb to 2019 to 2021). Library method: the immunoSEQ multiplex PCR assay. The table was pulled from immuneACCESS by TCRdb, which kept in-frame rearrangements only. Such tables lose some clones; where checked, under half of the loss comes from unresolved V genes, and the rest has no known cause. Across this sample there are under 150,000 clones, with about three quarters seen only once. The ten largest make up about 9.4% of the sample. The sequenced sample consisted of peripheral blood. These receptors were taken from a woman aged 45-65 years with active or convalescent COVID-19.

The CDR3 region has the DNA TGTGCCAGCAGCCCCGGGACTAGCGGGAGGGTTGATACGCAGTATTTT. Its protein product is CASSPGTSGRVDTQYF. The V and J genes are TRBV3-1 (or the pseudogene TRBV3-2) and TRBJ2-3, with 16 bases aligning to TRBD2. The germline V gene encodes CDR1 LGHDT and CDR2 YNNKEL (reference sequence). Losses at the gene ends were 4 bases for V and 6 bases for J; bases not matched to a gene: 4. The CDR3 extends over 16 amino acids.

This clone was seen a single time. The CDR3 coding sequence is TGTGCCTGGAGTTCAGGGATCGGGGCCAACGTCCTGACTTTC. Translated: CAWSSGIGANVLTF. The genes are TRBV30 and TRBJ2-6, with TRBD1 as a possible D gene (5 bases). CDR1 is GTSNPN, CDR2 SVGIG, per germline (reference sequence). Trimming took off 2 bases at V and 4 bases at J, with 9 bases between the two ends. The CDR3 length is 14 residues.